Presented here are 9 T cell receptor beta chains from one specimen sequenced in a study of Ad26.COV2.S vaccination and SARS-CoV-2 variants. Profiled with immunoSEQ multiplex PCR; TCRdb holds only in-frame clones, not every one. Among some 340,000 clones, just over 85% were seen once, and the ten largest hold around 1.9%. Treatment reported: roughly 20 received Ad26.COV2.S at low or high dose, single or two shots; roughly five received placebo; per-sample allocation not given. It was on day 63 after the first vaccine or placebo injection that samples were taken. The sequencing here drew on peripheral blood, taken in a trial of Ad26.COV2.S vaccine versus placebo. These receptors all stem from a person between 18 and 65 years old who received the Ad26.COV2.S COVID-19 vaccine or a placebo.

The V call is TRBV6-5, the J call TRBJ1-2; 10 bases map to TRBD1. The V segment lost 10 bases and the J segment 7 bases; nucleotides outside the gene matches: 12. This CDR3 has 14 residues. Germline V gives CDR1 MNHEY, CDR2 SVGAGI. CDR3 nucleotide sequence: TGTGCCACCACCGAGACGGGACAGGGGCCTGGCTACACCTTC. Its translation: CATTETGQGPGYTF.

V gene TRBV19 combines with J gene TRBJ1-2; D is unclear. Germline CDR1 reads LNHDA; CDR2 reads SQIVND (reference sequence). Between the trimmed V and J ends, which lost 0 bases and 6 bases, there was a span of 14 bases. The CDR3 loop spans 15 amino acids. CDR3 in amino acids: CASSIDLDGYHGYTF. CDR3 bases: TGTGCCAGTAGTATAGATCTGGACGGCTACCATGGCTACACCTTC.

This sequence joins TRBV3-1 (or the pseudogene TRBV3-2) and TRBJ1-1; possible D gene TRBD1, 5 bases. This CDR3 comprises 14 residues. Per the germline V gene, CDR1 is LGHDT and CDR2 is YNNKEL (reference sequence). Trimming pared 1 base from V and 4 bases from J, leaving 10 bases between. Here the CDR3 reads CASSQGLQGTEAFF. The CDR3 region has the DNA TGTGCCAGCAGCCAAGGTCTGCAGGGCACTGAAGCTTTCTTT.

The rearrangement links TRBV4-2 to TRBJ2-3, with 13 bases aligning to TRBD2. The CDR3 runs 17 residues. Per germline, CDR1 LGHNA and CDR2 YNFKEQ. V was clipped by 3 bases and J by 1 base; unmatched bases: 4. CDR3 amino acids: CASSQVGTSGGTDTQYF. Written as DNA, the CDR3 is TGTGCCAGCAGCCAGGTCGGGACTAGCGGGGGCACAGATACGCAGTATTTT.

This clone has just one count. The chain is built from TRBV6-1 and TRBJ1-4; the D is unclear. This CDR3 has 14 residues. Trimming cost V 1 base and J 4 bases, with 7 bases left between them. Germline loops: CDR1 MNHNS, CDR2 SASEGT. CDR3 in DNA: TGTGCCAGCAGTGAAGGTACAATTAATGAAAAACTGTTTTTT. It codes for CASSEGTINEKLFF.

The chain recombines TRBV7-8 with TRBJ1-5, with 7 positions matching TRBD1. The CDR3 extends over 17 amino acids. With V trimmed by 4 bases and J by 7 bases, 16 bases remained unmatched. Germline values: CDR1 SGHVS, CDR2 FQNEAQ. CDR3 bases: TGTGCCAGCAGCTCGCAACCTCAGGGGGAGTGGGACCAGCCCCAGCATTTT. Its protein product is CASSSQPQGEWDQPQHF.

This chain uses TRBV5-1 with TRBJ1-2, with D possibly TRBD1 on 6 matching bases. V was pared by 0 bases and J by 3 bases, with 12 bases between. This CDR3 contains 15 residues. CDR1 is SGHRS, CDR2 YFSETQ, per germline. In DNA form, the CDR3 reads TGCGCCAGCAGCTTGGTCGGGGGGGCGGACTATGGCTACACCTTC. Amino acid sequence: CASSLVGGADYGYTF.

There are a few counts of this clone. This sequence joins TRBV10-3 and TRBJ1-1; TRBD1 might be the D (6 bases). Trimming cost V 8 bases and J 2 bases, with 9 bases left between them. From germline, CDR1 is ENHRY and CDR2 SYGVKD. The CDR3 has 12 amino acids. CDR3 protein: CAIRGLNTEAFF. The CDR3 DNA reads as TGTGCCATCCGGGGGCTAAACACTGAAGCTTTCTTT.

This chain uses TRBV12-5 with TRBJ2-5; TRBD1 might be the D (5 bases). Germline assignment: CDR1 LGHNT and CDR2 FRNRAP. The CDR3 is 13 amino acids. V lost 6 bases and J lost 5, with 13 bases in between. The CDR3 region is CASGGPAEETQYF. The CDR3, as DNA: TGTGCTAGTGGGGGGCCCGCCGAGGAGACCCAGTACTTC.